Below, 18 T cell receptor beta chains from the same sample are listed, as sequenced in a study of OX40 agonist ivuxolimab in advanced cancers. The assay was immunoSEQ multiplex PCR, and TCRdb's table has in-frame clones only and misses some. The table shows some 80,000 clones, with approximately 95% occurring only once. The material was CD4+ or CD8+ T cells sorted from blood, obtained in a trial of the OX40 agonist ivuxolimab. These receptors all stem from an adult with an advanced solid tumor such as melanoma, head and neck, liver or kidney cancer.

The V and J genes are TRBV7-2 and TRBJ2-7, with TRBD2 matching over 9 bases. Losses at the gene ends were 2 bases for V and 7 bases for J; bases not matched to a gene: 12. The CDR3 runs to 16 residues. CDR1 SGHTA and CDR2 FQGNSA come from the germline V gene. The CDR3 protein is CASSLYTWREGVEQYF. The CDR3 nucleotides read TGTGCCAGCAGCTTATATACCTGGCGGGAGGGCGTAGAGCAGTACTTC.

This chain uses TRBV5-6 with TRBJ2-7; TRBD1 is a possible D gene (6 bases). This CDR3 is built from 16 residues. Trimming shortened V by 3 bases and J by 5 bases, and 21 bases separated the two germline ends. In germline, CDR1 is SGHDT, CDR2 YYEEEE. CDR3 region: CASSSTSGTPGHEQYF. In DNA form, the CDR3 reads TGTGCCAGCAGCTCGACCTCCGGGACACCTGGCCACGAGCAGTACTTC.

The chain employs TRBV6-6 and TRBJ2-1, with TRBD2 as a possible D gene (6 bases). Trimming took 10 bases from V and 4 from J, leaving 14 bases between them. Per the germline V gene, CDR1 is MNHNY and CDR2 is SVGAGI (reference sequence). CDR3 length: 13 amino acids. CDR3: CATTGRGYNEQFF. CDR3 sequence (DNA): TGTGCCACCACGGGGCGGGGTTACAATGAGCAGTTCTTC.

A single count supports this clone. The chain combines TRBV6-5 with TRBJ1-1; 7 bases line up with TRBD1. The CDR3 has 16 residues. Per germline, CDR1 MNHEY and CDR2 SVGAGI. V lost 0 bases and J lost 1; bases outside the gene matches: 5. The CDR3 here is CASSYSPTGKNTEAFF. The DNA for the CDR3 is TGTGCCAGCAGTTACTCCCCGACAGGGAAGAACACTGAAGCTTTCTTT.

This rearrangement joins TRBV28 to TRBJ1-2; D not resolved. The germline V and J ends were trimmed by 5 bases and 1 base, with 14 bases remaining between them. Germline V gives CDR1 MDHEN, CDR2 SYDVKM. CDR3 size: 15 residues. The CDR3: CASSTGQGLNYGYTF. DNA of the CDR3: TGTGCCAGCAGTACCGGGCAAGGGCTTAACTATGGCTACACCTTC.

The chain is built from TRBV14 and TRBJ2-1; 10 positions agree with TRBD2. Germline CDR1 is SGHDN and CDR2 is FVKESK. This CDR3 is 16 amino acids long. With V trimmed by 0 bases and J by 10 bases, 9 bases remained unmatched. CDR3 sequence (DNA): TGTGCCAGCAGCCAAGATGGTTCTAGCGGGAGCGGCGAGCAGTTCTTC. Amino acid sequence: CASSQDGSSGSGEQFF.

The chain recombines TRBV10-3 with TRBJ1-2; TRBD1 aligns across 7 bases. CDR1 and CDR2 (germline): ENHRY, SYGVKD. This CDR3 is 17 amino acids long. Germline trimming cut 3 bases from V and 2 bases from J; bases unmatched to any gene: 12. The CDR3 loop reads CAISDPRMGQKNYGYTF. CDR3 DNA: TGTGCCATCAGTGACCCACGCATGGGACAGAAGAACTATGGCTACACCTTC.

The gene calls are TRBV27 and TRBJ1-5; perhaps TRBD1 as D (5 bases). V was clipped by 7 bases and J by 0 bases, with 10 bases between them. CDR1 is MNHEY and CDR2 is SMNVEV in the germline V gene (reference sequence). The CDR3 length is 14 residues. The CDR3 coding sequence is TGTGCCAGCAACTCCGGGGCTAGCAATCAGCCCCAGCATTTT. Translating it yields CASNSGASNQPQHF.

The rearrangement joins TRBV4-3 to TRBJ1-5; 7 bases align to TRBD1. The CDR3 consists of 17 residues. Per the germline V gene, CDR1 is LGHNA and CDR2 is YSLEER. V lost 0 bases to trimming and J lost 5 bases; unmatched junction nucleotides: 10. CDR3 region: CASSQDSSGGGYQPQHF. The CDR3 region has the DNA TGCGCCAGCAGCCAAGATTCATCAGGGGGAGGGTATCAGCCCCAGCATTTT.

V and J are TRBV28 and TRBJ2-7, with a possible D match to TRBD1 (6 bases). Germline CDR1 reads MDHEN; CDR2 reads SYDVKM. With 6 bases removed from V and 2 bases from J, the gap between germline ends came to 11 bases. This CDR3 spans 13 amino acids. In DNA, the CDR3 is TGTGCCAGCAGGATCGGACAGACCTACGAGCAGTACTTC. Amino acid sequence: CASRIGQTYEQYF.

The chain is built from TRBV5-6 and TRBJ2-3, with TRBD1 identical over 7 bases. Trimming at V came to 4 bases and at J to 6 bases, leaving 14 bases not matched to a gene. The germline V gene has CDR1 SGHDT and CDR2 YYEEEE. This CDR3 region has 16 residues. The CDR3 DNA follows: TGTGCCAGCAGCCCGGTTGTAGGGGGCAGGGGGGATACGCAGTATTTT. This codes for CASSPVVGGRGDTQYF.

The chain couples TRBV29-1 to TRBJ1-5, with TRBD1 as a possible D gene (5 bases). Per the germline V gene, CDR1 is SQVTM and CDR2 is ANQGSEA. Trimming removed 1 base from V and 8 bases from J, with 12 bases in between. CDR3 size: 13 residues. CDR3 sequence (DNA): TGCAGCGTTGAAGTAAGGGTAGGGGAGCCCCAGCATTTT. Protein product: CSVEVRVGEPQHF.

The chain joins TRBV6-5 to TRBJ1-1, with 7 bases that match TRBD1. The length of the CDR3 is 15 residues. With 0 bases clipped from V and 4 bases from J, the junction kept 5 bases outside the gene matches. Germline lookup yields CDR1 MNHEY and CDR2 SVGAGI. The CDR3 spells CASSYSGRGGTEAFF. The CDR3 DNA is TGTGCCAGCAGTTACTCGGGCAGGGGGGGCACTGAAGCTTTCTTT.

The rearrangement uses TRBV4-2 and TRBJ1-6; D not certain. Germline assignment: CDR1 LGHNA and CDR2 YNFKEQ. The germline V and J ends were trimmed by 0 bases and 0 bases, with 6 bases remaining between them. The CDR3 runs 16 residues. The CDR3 region is CASSQEGGSYNSPLHF. The CDR3 DNA reads as TGTGCCAGCAGCCAAGAGGGAGGCTCCTATAATTCACCCCTCCACTTT.

The J gene is TRBJ2-1, the V gene TRBV7-9, with D unresolved. Germline V CDR1 and CDR2: SEHNR, FQNEAQ (reference sequence). The CDR3 runs 12 residues. Trimming pared 2 bases from V and 10 bases from J, leaving 9 bases between. The CDR3 loop is CASSLYDGEQFF. In nucleotides, the CDR3 is TGTGCCAGCAGCTTATACGATGGCGAGCAGTTCTTC.

This clone is labeled medium-sized (0.01 to 0.1%). The rearrangement links TRBV4-2 to TRBJ2-1, with 7 bases aligning to TRBD2. The CDR3 has 15 amino acids. Germline lookup yields CDR1 LGHNA and CDR2 YNFKEQ. The ends lost 1 base at V and 2 bases at J; junction bases unmatched: 2. The CDR3 region has the DNA TGTGCCAGCAGCCAAGGGCTAGCGGCCTACAATGAGCAGTTCTTC. Protein: CASSQGLAAYNEQFF.

CDR3 bases: TGTGCCAGCAGCTTAGTTTTAGGGACAGGGGGCTACGAGCAGTACTTC. This gives the protein CASSLVLGTGGYEQYF. This chain links TRBV7-2 with TRBJ2-7; the match to TRBD1 covers 11 bases. The trim removed 1 base at V and 3 bases at J, leaving 5 bases unmatched. The CDR3 has 16 amino acids. The V gene's germline CDR1 is SGHTA and CDR2 FQGNSA.

This chain joins TRBV10-2 and TRBJ2-7, with unresolved D. CDR3 length equals 10 residues. Trimming stripped 10 bases from V and 3 bases from J, with 7 bases between. Germline V lookup: CDR1 WSHSY, CDR2 SAAADI. The CDR3 DNA is TGCGCCACCTCAAGCTACGAGCAGTACTTC. Encoded protein: CATSSYEQYF.